Presented here are 13 T cell receptor beta chains from one specimen sequenced in a study of blood T cell repertoires in COVID-19. Produced via immunoSEQ multiplex PCR; TCRdb's table is partial and in-frame only. Here the sample spans around 280,000 clones, more than 85% being singletons. Sequencing was performed on peripheral blood. The receptors here all came from a man in his 70s with acute or convalescent COVID-19.

The chain employs TRBV6-6 and TRBJ2-2, with a weak D call TRBD1 (5 bases). This CDR3 region has 15 residues. Germline loops: CDR1 MNHNY, CDR2 SVGAGI (reference sequence). V lost 4 bases to trimming and J lost 1 base, with 10 bases between them. CDR3 DNA sequence: TGTGCCAGCAGTTTGGTAGGACAGAACACCGGGGAGCTGTTTTTT. It codes for CASSLVGQNTGELFF.

This clone was detected only once. V is TRBV5-5 and J is TRBJ2-3, with 7 bases that match TRBD1. The V gene's germline CDR1 is SGHKS and CDR2 YYEKEE (reference sequence). Trimming at V came to 1 base and at J to 0 bases, leaving 8 bases not matched to a gene. The CDR3 sequence is 17 residues long. The CDR3 DNA is TGTGCCAGCAGCTTGCCGACAGGGTCACTGAGCACAGATACGCAGTATTTT. It yields the protein CASSLPTGSLSTDTQYF.

This sequence joins TRBV28 and TRBJ2-7; 8 positions agree with TRBD1. Germline V CDR1 and CDR2: MDHEN, SYDVKM. V gave up 5 bases and J gave up 5 bases; unmatched junction bases: 5. The CDR3 covers 13 residues. CDR3: CASSPGGRDEQYF. The CDR3 nucleotides read TGTGCCAGCAGTCCAGGGGGCAGGGACGAGCAGTACTTC.

The chain uses TRBV14 and TRBJ2-7; TRBD1 matches 10 bases. The length of the CDR3 is 14 residues. The J segment lost 2 bases and the V segment lost 4 bases, leaving 2 bases of the junction unmatched. CDR1 is SGHDN and CDR2 is FVKESK in the germline V gene. The CDR3: CASSLGTGAYEQYF. The CDR3 coding sequence is TGTGCCAGCAGCCTCGGGACAGGGGCCTACGAGCAGTACTTC.

This chain links TRBV5-1 with TRBJ2-1; D may be TRBD2 (5 bases). This CDR3 is built from 14 residues. CDR1 is SGHRS, CDR2 YFSETQ, per germline. Deletions cut 2 bases from V and 4 bases from J, with 10 bases between. For the CDR3, the DNA is TGCGCCAGCAGCTTTGGGGAGAGGTACAATGAGCAGTTCTTC. Protein: CASSFGERYNEQFF.

This sequence joins TRBV6-6 and TRBJ2-7; D is unresolved. This CDR3 has 15 residues. Germline values: CDR1 MNHNY, CDR2 SVGAGI (reference sequence). Trimming left V 3 bases short and J 4 bases short, with 16 bases between. The CDR3 DNA sequence: TGTGCCAGCAGTTATAGGAACAGCCAAACTTACGAGCAGTACTTC. Translating it yields CASSYRNSQTYEQYF.

CDR3: CASSKGVSEAFF. The CDR3 bases are TGTGCCAGCAGTAAAGGGGTGTCTGAAGCTTTCTTT. This chain connects TRBV28 to TRBJ1-1; a possible D gene is TRBD1 (5 bases). The CDR3 runs to 12 residues. Looked up from germline, CDR1 is MDHEN and CDR2 is SYDVKM. Deletions cut 5 bases from V and 6 bases from J, with 10 bases between.

The rearrangement links TRBV9 to TRBJ2-3, with TRBD2 matching 12 bases. Germline-derived CDR1 and CDR2 are SGDLS and YYNGEE. The trim removed 0 bases at V and 3 bases at J, leaving 11 bases unmatched. The CDR3 is made up of 19 amino acids. CDR3 sequence reads: CASSVAPLASGRATDTQYF. CDR3 DNA sequence: TGTGCCAGCAGCGTAGCCCCCCTGGCTAGCGGGAGGGCGACAGATACGCAGTATTTT.

This clone was found once. This chain uses TRBV3-1 (or the pseudogene TRBV3-2) with TRBJ2-3; 9 bases are shared with TRBD1. The CDR3 consists of 18 residues. Germline CDR1 is LGHDT and CDR2 is YNNKEL (reference sequence). Trimming cost V 4 bases and J 1 base; bases outside gene matches: 12. CDR3 residues: CASSPNHGTGFGTDTQYF. The CDR3, as DNA: TGTGCCAGCAGCCCTAACCACGGGACAGGGTTTGGCACAGATACGCAGTATTTT.

The rearrangement links TRBV4-3 to TRBJ2-2; the D gene is possibly TRBD1 (6 bases). Germline V CDR1 and CDR2: LGHNA, YSLEER. V was shortened by 3 bases and J by 6 bases, with 17 bases between the two germline ends. The CDR3 runs to 16 residues. The CDR3 nucleotides are TGCGCCAGCAGCCATTCACAGGGATTCGGTCCCGGGGAGCTGTTTTTT. This translates into CASSHSQGFGPGELFF.

The V and J genes are TRBV5-1 and TRBJ1-1; TRBD1 agrees at 8 bases. The CDR3 runs 16 residues. V lost 4 bases and J lost 2; bases outside the gene matches: 10. CDR1 and CDR2 from the germline V gene are SGHRS and YFSETQ. The CDR3 here is CASSPNPGTGNTEAFF. CDR3 bases: TGCGCCAGCAGCCCGAATCCCGGGACAGGCAACACTGAAGCTTTCTTT.

The chain carries TRBV4-2 and TRBJ2-7, with 8 bases aligning to TRBD2. Germline loops: CDR1 LGHNA, CDR2 YNFKEQ. Trimming at V came to 4 bases and at J to 1 base, leaving 9 bases not matched to a gene. CDR3 size: 16 residues. DNA for the CDR3: TGTGCCAGCAGCCCCGCGGTTGTAGCGGGGTCCTACGAGCAGTACTTC. Protein sequence: CASSPAVVAGSYEQYF.

J is TRBJ2-3 and V is TRBV2; 12 positions match TRBD2. The CDR3 has 16 residues. V was pared by 6 bases and J by 6 bases, with 10 bases of the junction left unmatched. Germline values: CDR1 SNHLY, CDR2 FYNNEI. CDR3 DNA sequence: TGTGCCAGCAGGGGGACTAGCGGGCACCTCTATGATACGCAGTATTTT. It encodes CASRGTSGHLYDTQYF.